The 10 T cell receptor beta chains given below trace back to one sample, sequenced in a study of blood T cells in healthy people across ages. Together with a sample-barcoded 5' primer, a J-beta primer mix was included in a second PCR lasting about 7 to 12 cycles. TCRdb reprocessed the 5' RACE reads with MiXCR, giving one entry per CDR3 protein. Among approximately 820,000 distinct CDR3 sequences, around two fifths were seen once, and the ten largest hold around 18%. The material sequenced was blood. The origin of the receptors is a man in his 60s in good health.

This clonotype was seen more than once but under ten times. The chain links TRBV7-2 to TRBJ2-7, with TRBD1 matching over 8 bases. Trimming took 5 bases from V and 2 from J; bases not matched to a gene: 8. The CDR3 is 15 residues long. Looked up from germline, CDR1 is SGHTA and CDR2 is FQGNSA. CDR3 bases: TGTGCCAGCAGCGCCGACAGGGGCCCCACCTACGAGCAGTACTTC. Its protein is CASSADRGPTYEQYF.

The V gene is TRBV7-9, the J gene TRBJ1-2; the match to TRBD1 covers 8 bases. The CDR3 has 12 amino acids. Trimming cost V 4 bases and J 11 bases; bases outside gene matches: 6. Germline V gene sequence: CDR1 SEHNR, CDR2 FQNEAQ (reference sequence). In DNA, the CDR3 is TGTGCCAGCAGCTCAGCGACAGGGGATTACACCTTC. Its protein is CASSSATGDYTF.

The rearrangement links TRBV20-1 to TRBJ2-1, with D unclear. The ends were cut back, 3 bases at V and 3 bases at J, with 12 bases in the middle. The germline gives CDR1 DFQATT, CDR2 SNEGSKA (reference sequence). The length of the CDR3 is 14 residues. CDR3 sequence: CSASHRRYYNEQFF. Written as DNA, the CDR3 is TGCAGTGCTAGTCACCGAAGATACTACAATGAGCAGTTCTTC.

The CDR3 spells CASTPDTGELFF. As DNA, the CDR3 is TGTGCCAGCACGCCGGACACCGGGGAGCTGTTTTTT. The J gene is TRBJ2-2, the V gene TRBV6-1; D is unclear. The CDR3 sequence is 12 residues long. Germline CDR1 reads MNHNS; CDR2 reads SASEGT. V lost 7 bases and J lost 3, with 6 bases in between.

This clonotype was counted between two and nine times. J is TRBJ1-2 and V is TRBV5-1, with D unresolved. The V gene lost 0 bases and the J gene lost 6 bases, with 15 bases spanning the gap. The CDR3 is 15 amino acids. Germline CDR1 is SGHRS and CDR2 is YFSETQ. In DNA, the CDR3 is TGCGCCAGCAGCTTGGAAGGTCTTTCCGATCATGGCTACACCTTC. Amino acid sequence: CASSLEGLSDHGYTF.

The chain uses TRBV5-1 and TRBJ2-4; D is unresolved. TRBJ2-7 matches the DNA end more closely, so the J call is doubtful. The CDR3 has 14 amino acids. Germline V gene lookup returns CDR1 SGHRS and CDR2 YFSETQ. The CDR3 nucleotides read TGCGCCAGCAGCTTGGGCAGCCAACTTTTCGAGCAGTACTTC. Protein sequence: CASSLGSQLFEQYF.

Comment on this clonotype: Mismatch with germline at one junction end may stem from a read error. CDR3 DNA: TGCAGCGTGAGGGGGGGCAAGACAGATACGCGGTATTTT. It specifies CSVRGGKTDTRYF. The chain links TRBV29-1 to TRBJ2-3, with D possibly TRBD2 on 7 matching bases. The CDR3 totals 13 residues. The germline CDR1 and CDR2 sequences are SQVTM and ANQGSEA.

In this sample, this clonotype turned up once. The chain combines TRBV7-8 with TRBJ1-6; D perhaps matches TRBD1 (6 bases). Between the trimmed V and J ends, which lost 6 bases and 7 bases, there was a span of 13 bases. Germline V gives CDR1 SGHVS, CDR2 FQNEAQ. The CDR3 extends over 14 amino acids. The CDR3 spells CASRPTGSNSPLHF. The CDR3 nucleotides are TGTGCCAGCAGGCCTACAGGGTCAAATTCACCCCTCCACTTT.

The V and J genes are TRBV7-8 and TRBJ2-5; TRBD1 agrees at 7 bases. V trimming: 1 base; J trimming: 1 base; junction bases outside the gene matches: 9. CDR3 length equals 17 residues. From germline, CDR1 is SGHVS and CDR2 FQNEAQ. DNA for the CDR3: TGTGCCAGCAGCTTAGTTGGGGAGAAGGGGGCCCAAGAGACCCAGTACTTC. Translated: CASSLVGEKGAQETQYF.

The V and J genes are TRBV7-2 and TRBJ1-1; no clear D. The CDR3 spans 14 residues. Trimming took 3 bases from V and 1 from J, leaving 9 bases between them. Germline V gives CDR1 SGHTA, CDR2 FQGNSA. For the CDR3, the DNA is TGTGCCAGCAGCTTTAATCTAGAGAACACTGAAGCTTTCTTT. Translating gives CASSFNLENTEAFF.